This passage covers 26 T cell receptor beta chains from one sample sequenced in a study of blood T cell repertoires in COVID-19. TCRdb's table, derived via immunoSEQ multiplex PCR, lists solely in-frame clones and lacks some. Seen here are about 210,000 clones, about 76% observed once, and the top ten hold 8% to 9.5%. Source material: PBMCs or T cells enriched from blood (not recorded which). The source is a woman aged 45 to 65 with acute COVID-19.

In its sample, this clone was seen a few times. The chain is built from TRBV28 and TRBJ1-1; D gene unclear. The germline gives CDR1 MDHEN, CDR2 SYDVKM. V was trimmed by 1 base and J by 3 bases, leaving 12 bases between them. This CDR3 region has 15 residues. CDR3 loop: CASSLSSDTYTEAFF. The DNA for the CDR3 is TGTGCCAGCAGTTTATCGTCCGATACATACACTGAAGCTTTCTTT.

This clone was picked up one time. The rearrangement joins TRBV24-1 to TRBJ2-6, with TRBD1 identical over 8 bases. The germline gives CDR1 KGHDR, CDR2 SFDVKD. The CDR3 sequence is 15 residues long. Trimming cost V 3 bases and J 9 bases; bases outside gene matches: 6. Here the CDR3 DNA reads TGTGCCACCAGTGATCCTGGACAGGGCGACAACGTCCTGACTTTC. Residues: CATSDPGQGDNVLTF.

This clone was counted a few times. DNA of the CDR3: TGTGCCAGCAGCACACAACTACAGGGGGCGGGAGAGACCCAGTACTTC. Translating gives CASSTQLQGAGETQYF. The V and J genes are TRBV5-4 and TRBJ2-5; 9 bases are shared with TRBD1. With 4 bases clipped from V and 4 bases from J, the junction kept 11 bases outside the gene matches. The CDR3 runs 16 residues. Germline V gene sequence: CDR1 SGHNT, CDR2 YYREEE (reference sequence).

This chain links TRBV7-2 with TRBJ2-2, with D maybe TRBD1 (5 bases). The V and J ends lost 7 bases and 3 bases respectively, with 15 bases between them. The germline gives CDR1 SGHTA, CDR2 FQGNSA. The CDR3 length is 15 residues. The CDR3 DNA reads as TGTGCCAGCAACTATAGAGTAGGGGACACCGGGGAGCTGTTTTTT. Its protein is CASNYRVGDTGELFF.

The chain is built from TRBV18 and TRBJ2-7, with D perhaps TRBD2 (6 bases). V shed 2 bases and J shed 3 bases, with 8 bases lying between them. Germline V CDR1 and CDR2: KGHSH, LQKENI. This CDR3 has 13 residues. As DNA, the CDR3 is TGTGCCAGCTCACCAGGACTACACTACGAGCAGTACTTC. Its protein product is CASSPGLHYEQYF.

The chain employs TRBV19 and TRBJ1-1; 7 nucleotides agree with TRBD1. Germline V gene data show CDR1 as LNHDA and CDR2 as SQIVND (reference sequence). The CDR3 spans 15 residues. Losses at the gene ends were 10 bases for V and 1 base for J; bases not matched to a gene: 12. The CDR3 DNA is TGTGCCACCGGACAGGTGGGGTTTGGGAACACTGAAGCTTTCTTT. This codes for CATGQVGFGNTEAFF.

The table lists this clone with a few counts. This chain joins TRBV7-8 and TRBJ2-7; perhaps TRBD2 as D (6 bases). Trimming removed 1 base from V and 2 bases from J, with 12 bases in between. Germline assignment: CDR1 SGHVS and CDR2 FQNEAQ. This CDR3 is 15 amino acids long. The CDR3 protein is CASSLEMAGTYEQYF. The CDR3 DNA follows: TGTGCCAGCAGCTTAGAGATGGCGGGGACCTACGAGCAGTACTTC.

The chain combines TRBV12-5 with TRBJ2-3, with D possibly TRBD2 on 5 matching bases. The CDR3 covers 14 residues. Germline loops: CDR1 LGHNT, CDR2 FRNRAP. Between the trimmed V and J ends, which lost 4 bases and 2 bases, there was a span of 10 bases. CDR3 in amino acids: CASGWSGLTDTQYF. Here the CDR3 DNA reads TGTGCTAGTGGTTGGAGCGGTCTCACAGATACGCAGTATTTT. The complete variable domain, with remaining parts taken from reference TRBV12-5 and TRBJ2-3, reads DARVTQTPRHKVTEMGQEVTMRCQPILGHNTVFWYRQTMMQGLELLAYFRNRAPLDDSGMPKDRFSAEMPDATLATLKIQPSEPRDSAVYFCASGWSGLTDTQYFGPGTRLTVL.

The V call is TRBV6-2 or TRBV6-3, the J call TRBJ2-1; D is uncertain. The germline V gene has CDR1 MNHEY and CDR2 SVGEGT. The V end was cut by 3 bases, the J end by 8 bases, with 5 bases between. CDR3 length: 11 amino acids. In nucleotides, the CDR3 is TGTGCCAGCAGTTATTGGCATGAGCAGTTCTTC. Translating it yields CASSYWHEQFF.

The chain combines TRBV6-5 with TRBJ1-4, with unresolved D. Germline V gene data show CDR1 as MNHEY and CDR2 as SVGAGI. This CDR3 is built from 13 residues. The V and J ends lost 7 bases and 12 bases respectively, with 18 bases between them. Here the CDR3 DNA reads TGTGCCAGCACGGTAACGGGAGGGAAACAACTGTTTTTT. Residues: CASTVTGGKQLFF.

This clone appeared a single time. The rearrangement links TRBV5-1 to TRBJ2-7, with 7 bases aligning to TRBD1. There are 15 residues in the CDR3. V trimming: 4 bases; J trimming: 5 bases; junction bases outside the gene matches: 12. Germline V CDR1 and CDR2: SGHRS, YFSETQ. The CDR3 is CASSRAPTGLDEQYF. For the CDR3, the DNA is TGCGCCAGCAGCCGAGCCCCGACAGGGTTGGACGAGCAGTACTTC.

The V gene is TRBV15, the J gene TRBJ1-4; 7 bases map to TRBD1. Losses at the gene ends were 2 bases for V and 7 bases for J; bases not matched to a gene: 7. This CDR3 is 15 amino acids long. CDR1 is LNHNV and CDR2 is YYDKDF in the germline V gene (reference sequence). The CDR3 loop reads CATSRRQGVSEKLFF. As DNA, the CDR3 is TGTGCCACCAGCAGACGACAGGGTGTGAGTGAAAAACTGTTTTTT.

The J gene is TRBJ2-4, the V gene TRBV19; 10 nucleotides match TRBD2. V dropped 4 bases and J dropped 6; count of bases not matched to a gene: 21. There are 20 residues in the CDR3. The germline V gene has CDR1 LNHDA and CDR2 SQIVND (reference sequence). The CDR3 loop is CASSTPYWAVAGGQGNIQYF. The CDR3 DNA is TGTGCCAGTAGTACCCCCTATTGGGCGGTAGCGGGGGGCCAAGGAAACATTCAGTACTTC.

This CDR3 is CASSISEGRNEQFF. As DNA, the CDR3 is TGTGCCAGTAGTATATCCGAGGGCCGGAATGAGCAGTTCTTC. The chain employs TRBV19 and TRBJ2-1; possibly TRBD2 for D (5 bases). Trimming left V 2 bases short and J 7 bases short, with 12 bases between. Germline V CDR1 and CDR2: LNHDA, SQIVND (reference sequence). The CDR3 is made up of 14 amino acids.

The chain links TRBV2 to TRBJ2-3, with unresolved D. Trimming removed 6 bases from V and 2 bases from J, with 6 bases in between. CDR3 length equals 12 residues. The germline CDR1 and CDR2 sequences are SNHLY and FYNNEI. The CDR3 here is CASRLYTDTQYF. CDR3 nucleotide sequence: TGTGCCAGCAGGCTCTACACAGATACGCAGTATTTT.

This rearrangement joins TRBV6-5 to TRBJ2-7; 7 bases are shared with TRBD2. V lost 7 bases and J lost 2; bases outside the gene matches: 8. CDR3 size: 14 residues. Germline V gene sequence: CDR1 MNHEY, CDR2 SVGAGI. This chain's CDR3 is CASTYLGGTYEQYF. For the CDR3, the DNA is TGTGCCAGCACCTATCTGGGAGGGACCTACGAGCAGTACTTC.

This chain joins TRBV18 and TRBJ2-2; 11 nucleotides agree with TRBD2. The germline CDR1 and CDR2 sequences are KGHSH and LQKENI. The CDR3 extends over 16 amino acids. With V trimmed by 8 bases and J by 5 bases, 10 bases remained unmatched. This CDR3 reads CASAGLAELGTGELFF. The CDR3 nucleotides are TGTGCCAGCGCGGGACTAGCGGAGCTCGGTACCGGGGAGCTGTTTTTT.

The chain carries TRBV11-2 and TRBJ2-2; 9 bases map to TRBD2. Germline V gives CDR1 SGHAT, CDR2 FQNNGV. The length of the CDR3 is 20 residues. The V gene end was trimmed by 0 bases and the J gene end by 2 bases; junction bases not matched to a gene: 13. The CDR3 sequence: CASSLDIGLAGLFNTGELFF. The CDR3 DNA follows: TGTGCCAGCAGCTTAGATATCGGGCTAGCGGGGTTGTTTAACACCGGGGAGCTGTTTTTT.

This clone has just a few counts. The CDR3 DNA follows: TGTGCCAGCAGCCAAGATTCTTGGGGGGGGGAGAGGTTCTTC. Residues: CASSQDSWGGERFF. V usage is TRBV3-1 (or the pseudogene TRBV3-2) and J usage is TRBJ2-1; 7 nucleotides line up with TRBD2. There are 14 residues in the CDR3. The germline V gene has CDR1 LGHDT and CDR2 YNNKEL (reference sequence). The ends lost 0 bases at V and 15 bases at J; junction bases unmatched: 11.

In DNA form, the CDR3 reads TGCGCCAGCAGCCTAGGGTTGGCGGGCGCTGAAGCTTTCTTT. Protein product: CASSLGLAGAEAFF. This chain uses TRBV4-3 with TRBJ1-1, with no clear D. The CDR3 consists of 14 residues. The V end was cut by 4 bases, the J end by 6 bases, with 15 bases between. Germline lookup yields CDR1 LGHNA and CDR2 YSLEER.

The chain links TRBV18 to TRBJ1-2; TRBD1 matches at 7 bases. There are 14 residues in the CDR3. CDR1 and CDR2 from the germline V gene are KGHSH and LQKENI. V was clipped by 4 bases and J by 5 bases; unmatched bases: 7. This chain's CDR3 is CASSRDRDLYGYTF. CDR3 DNA sequence: TGTGCCAGCTCACGGGACAGAGACCTTTATGGCTACACCTTC.

This rearrangement joins TRBV28 to TRBJ1-6; D gene ambiguous. The CDR3 sequence is 13 residues long. The V end lost 6 bases, the J end lost 7 bases, and 10 bases lay between the germline ends. CDR1 is MDHEN and CDR2 is SYDVKM in the germline V gene. The CDR3 DNA reads as TGTGCCAGCAGCCCCGGGGTGAATTCACCCCTCCACTTT. This encodes CASSPGVNSPLHF. The full variable domain, rest sourced from reference TRBV28 and TRBJ1-6, is DVKVTQSSRYLVKRTGEKVFLECVQDMDHENMFWYRQDPGLGLRLIYFSYDVKMKEKGDIPEGYSVSREKKERFSLILESASTNQTSMYLCASSPGVNSPLHFGNGTRLTVT.

V usage is TRBV11-2 and J usage is TRBJ1-5, with 7 bases fitting TRBD1. J was trimmed by 3 bases and V by 1 base; bases with no gene match: 3. CDR1 and CDR2 from the germline V gene are SGHAT and FQNNGV. This CDR3 has 15 residues. CDR3 DNA: TGTGCCAGCAGCTTAGCAGGGGGAAACAATCAGCCCCAGCATTTT. Residues: CASSLAGGNNQPQHF. The variable domain in full, completed from reference TRBV11-2 and TRBJ1-5, reads EAGVAQSPRYKIIEKRQSVAFWCNPISGHATLYWYQQILGQGPKLLIQFQNNGVVDDSQLPKDRFSAERLKGVDSTLKIQPAKLEDSAVYLCASSLAGGNNQPQHFGDGTRLSIL.

The V and J genes are TRBV18 and TRBJ1-2, with D uncertain. This CDR3 contains 14 residues. V was trimmed by 8 bases and J by 3 bases, leaving 16 bases between them. The germline V gene has CDR1 KGHSH and CDR2 LQKENI. This CDR3 reads CASQSDFFDYGYTF. As DNA, the CDR3 is TGTGCCAGCCAATCGGACTTTTTCGACTATGGCTACACCTTC.

The chain uses TRBV2 and TRBJ1-3; D gene ambiguous. Trimming removed 1 base from V and 3 bases from J, with 10 bases in between. The CDR3 runs to 15 residues. Germline V lookup: CDR1 SNHLY, CDR2 FYNNEI. The CDR3 loop is CASSEGGFGGNTIYF. The CDR3 DNA is TGTGCCAGCAGTGAAGGAGGGTTCGGTGGAAACACCATATATTTT.

V is TRBV27 and J is TRBJ2-1; possibly TRBD1 for D (6 bases). Per germline, CDR1 MNHEY and CDR2 SMNVEV (reference sequence). V was cut by 7 bases and J by 6 bases, with 13 bases left in between. The CDR3 sequence is 13 residues long. In nucleotides, the CDR3 is TGTGCCAGCAACTTAGGGGGAGCCAATGAGCAGTTCTTC. It translates to CASNLGGANEQFF.